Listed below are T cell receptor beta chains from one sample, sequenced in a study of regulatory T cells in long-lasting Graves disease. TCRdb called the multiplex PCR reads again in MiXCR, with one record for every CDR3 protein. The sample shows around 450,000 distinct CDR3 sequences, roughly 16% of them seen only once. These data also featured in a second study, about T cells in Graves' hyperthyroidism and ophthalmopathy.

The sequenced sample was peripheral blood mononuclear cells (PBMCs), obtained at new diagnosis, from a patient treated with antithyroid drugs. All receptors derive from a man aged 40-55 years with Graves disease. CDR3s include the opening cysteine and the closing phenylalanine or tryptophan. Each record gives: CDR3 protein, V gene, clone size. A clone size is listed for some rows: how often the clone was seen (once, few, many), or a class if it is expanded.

CDR3 protein: CASSYSASFRSSPGTGELFF
V gene: TRBV6-2/TRBV6-3
clone size: many

CDR3 protein: CSARPPMASGSSEQFF
V gene: TRBV20-1
clone size: few

CDR3 protein: CASTQQGSKTEAFF
V gene: TRBV10-2
clone size: once

CDR3 protein: CSAPAGVGYEQYF
V gene: TRBV20-1
clone size: many

CDR3 protein: CASSPPIFPRGRSYNEQFF
V gene: TRBV18
clone size: .

CDR3 protein: CAISEGSHYNEQFF
V gene: TRBV10-3
clone size: many

CDR3 protein: CASSPGTGVAQPQHF
V gene: TRBV19
clone size: many

CDR3 protein: CSALGRETQYF
V gene: TRBV20-1
clone size: .

CDR3 protein: CASSVYNSPLHF
V gene: TRBV12-3/TRBV12-4
clone size: many

CDR3 protein: CASRSEQFF
V gene: TRBV7-9
clone size: few

CDR3 protein: CASSYAGGQGNEKLFF
V gene: TRBV7-9
clone size: once

CDR3 protein: CASSQEGPREQFF
V gene: TRBV3-1
clone size: .

CDR3 protein: CASSLLSGQGAYGYTF
V gene: TRBV3-1
clone size: many

CDR3 protein: CSVEWREVYNEQFF
V gene: TRBV29-1
clone size: .

CDR3 protein: CASSLAGTGENSPLHF
V gene: TRBV12-3/TRBV12-4
clone size: .

CDR3 protein: CASGVSELSYNEQFF
V gene: TRBV12-5
clone size: many

CDR3 protein: CASSLGPDLYGYTF
V gene: TRBV28
clone size: few

CDR3 protein: CASSIVRSRQETQYF
V gene: TRBV19
clone size: few

CDR3 protein: CSGEVETQYF
V gene: TRBV29-1
clone size: many

CDR3 protein: CATKSGATEAFF
V gene: TRBV11-2
clone size: many

CDR3 protein: CASRAEGVVETQYF
V gene: TRBV28
clone size: many

CDR3 protein: CANSFATMNTEAFF
V gene: TRBV28
clone size: .

CDR3 protein: CSASMDEGGTDTQYF
V gene: TRBV20-1
clone size: .